These 22 T cell receptor beta chains were all obtained from the same sample, sequenced in a study of cytomegalovirus exposure and HLA in healthy donors. The table came from immunoSEQ multiplex PCR; TCRdb's copy has only in-frame clones and leaves some out. The sample includes roughly 310,000 clones, roughly 86% seen only once; the top ten take around 0.88%. The sequencing input was PBMCs. The source of these receptors is a man aged 25-45 years in good health and CMV-seronegative.

V and J are TRBV7-9 and TRBJ1-2; TRBD1 aligns across 7 bases. Looked up from germline, CDR1 is SEHNR and CDR2 is FQNEAQ (reference sequence). Losses at the gene ends were 1 base for V and 13 bases for J; bases not matched to a gene: 3. The CDR3 covers 11 residues. In DNA, the CDR3 is TGTGCCAGCAGCTTAGAGGGGGCACGCACCTTC. This codes for CASSLEGARTF. Complete variable domain (other parts from reference TRBV7-9 and TRBJ1-2): DTGVSQNPRHKITKRGQNVTFRCDPISEHNRLYWYRQTLGQGPEFLTYFQNEAQLEKSRLLSDRFSAERPKGSFSTLEIQRTEQGDSAMYLCASSLEGARTFGSGTRLTVV.

The chain links TRBV7-8 to TRBJ1-1, with no clear D. The CDR3 totals 13 residues. Trimming took off 3 bases at V and 1 base at J, with 6 bases between the two ends. The germline CDR1 and CDR2 sequences are SGHVS and FQNEAQ. This CDR3 reads CASSFLPNTEAFF. CDR3 in DNA: TGTGCCAGCAGCTTCCTACCGAACACTGAAGCTTTCTTT.

This clone was detected a few times. This chain connects TRBV7-9 to TRBJ1-1, with 9 bases identical to TRBD1. J gave up 4 bases and V 4 bases, and 7 bases lay outside the gene matches. Germline V gives CDR1 SEHNR, CDR2 FQNEAQ (reference sequence). This CDR3 is built from 15 residues. The chain's CDR3 is CASSWGQGGGTEAFF. CDR3 sequence (DNA): TGTGCCAGCAGCTGGGGACAGGGAGGAGGCACTGAAGCTTTCTTT.

The rearrangement uses TRBV27 and TRBJ1-1, with TRBD1 matching over 10 bases. V lost 6 bases and J lost 3; bases outside the gene matches: 4. Per the germline V gene, CDR1 is MNHEY and CDR2 is SMNVEV (reference sequence). The CDR3 spans 14 residues. The chain's CDR3 is CASRLDRGHTEAFF. The CDR3 nucleotides read TGTGCCAGCAGACTTGACAGGGGGCACACTGAAGCTTTCTTT.

The gene calls are TRBV19 and TRBJ1-1; D gene uncertain. V gave up 5 bases and J gave up 1 base, with 8 bases separating them. This CDR3 has 13 residues. The germline gives CDR1 LNHDA, CDR2 SQIVND (reference sequence). CDR3 sequence reads: CASSLTPNTEAFF. CDR3 in DNA: TGTGCCAGTAGTTTGACTCCGAACACTGAAGCTTTCTTT.

J is TRBJ2-7 and V is TRBV10-3, with 9 bases matching TRBD1. In germline, CDR1 is ENHRY, CDR2 SYGVKD. The CDR3 spans 14 residues. The junction had 1 base not matched to a gene; V was cut back by 0 bases and J by 4 bases. The DNA of the CDR3 is TGTGCCATCAGTGAGTCCGACAGGGGGTACGAGCAGTACTTC. Its translation: CAISESDRGYEQYF.

The chain joins TRBV5-1 to TRBJ2-7, with 7 bases identical to TRBD1. The V gene end was trimmed by 4 bases and the J gene end by 5 bases; junction bases not matched to a gene: 3. The CDR3 contains 12 residues. Germline V gives CDR1 SGHRS, CDR2 YFSETQ. CDR3 DNA: TGCGCCAGCAGCGACAGGGTTCACGAGCAGTACTTC. Translation: CASSDRVHEQYF.

The rearrangement links TRBV6-6 to TRBJ1-2; no firm D call. CDR3 length equals 12 residues. V lost 7 bases to trimming and J lost 4 bases, with 10 bases between them. CDR1 and CDR2 (germline): MNHNY, SVGAGI (reference sequence). The CDR3 loop is CASTLDTYGYTF. The CDR3 coding sequence is TGTGCCAGCACCCTCGACACCTATGGCTACACCTTC.

The genes are TRBV11-3 and TRBJ2-3, with 8 bases aligning to TRBD2. Germline V gene sequence: CDR1 SGHNT, CDR2 YENEEA. V trimming: 1 base; J trimming: 2 bases; junction bases outside the gene matches: 5. The CDR3 has 16 residues. For the CDR3, the DNA is TGTGCCAGCAGCTTAGGCGAAGCGGGGGCCACAGATACGCAGTATTTT. It specifies CASSLGEAGATDTQYF.

In this sample, this clone turned up a few times. The CDR3 nucleotides are TGCGCCAGCAGCCAACAGGGGGCCTCTGGCTACACCTTC. This sequence encodes CASSQQGASGYTF. The chain couples TRBV5-1 to TRBJ1-2, with TRBD1 identical over 9 bases. V shed 4 bases and J 7 bases; nucleotides not matched to a gene: 5. This CDR3 has 13 amino acids. CDR1 and CDR2 from the germline V gene are SGHRS and YFSETQ.

This clone was seen only once. This sequence joins TRBV27 and TRBJ2-7; D possibly corresponds to TRBD2 (7 bases). CDR3 size: 16 residues. Germline V gene sequence: CDR1 MNHEY, CDR2 SMNVEV (reference sequence). The ends were cut back, 6 bases at V and 0 bases at J, with 18 bases in the middle. CDR3 sequence reads: CASSLTGGPSSYEQYF. The CDR3 nucleotides are TGTGCCAGCAGCCTAACGGGGGGCCCCAGCTCCTACGAGCAGTACTTC.

This CDR3 reads CASSPRLAEETQYF. The CDR3 DNA is TGTGCCAGCAGCCCTCGACTAGCGGAAGAGACCCAGTACTTC. The chain joins TRBV7-2 to TRBJ2-5; 9 nucleotides line up with TRBD2. Germline assignment: CDR1 SGHTA and CDR2 FQGNSA. With V trimmed by 5 bases and J by 3 bases, 4 bases remained unmatched. This CDR3 has 14 amino acids. The full variable domain, its missing parts supplied by reference TRBV7-2 and TRBJ2-5, is GAGVSQSPSNKVTEKGKDVELRCDPISGHTALYWYRQSLGQGLEFLIYFQGNSAPDKSGLPSDRFSAERTGGSVSTLTIQRTQQEDSAVYLCASSPRLAEETQYFGPGTRLLVL.

The chain carries TRBV19 and TRBJ1-2; 7 bases are a match to TRBD1. The CDR3 length is 16 residues. The junction had 12 bases not matched to a gene; V was cut back by 8 bases and J by 0 bases. Germline loops: CDR1 LNHDA, CDR2 SQIVND (reference sequence). The DNA of the CDR3 is TGTGCCAGTTCTATGTGGGGGACAGAGACTAACTATGGCTACACCTTC. Protein: CASSMWGTETNYGYTF. The full variable domain, its missing parts supplied by reference TRBV19 and TRBJ1-2, is DGGITQSPKYLFRKEGQNVTLSCEQNLNHDAMYWYRQDPGQGLRLIYYSQIVNDFQKGDIAEGYSVSREKKESFPLTVTSAQKNPTAFYLCASSMWGTETNYGYTFGSGTRLTVV.

V usage is TRBV11-2 and J usage is TRBJ1-2; D uncertain. The germline V gene encodes CDR1 SGHAT and CDR2 FQNNGV. Trimming cost V 0 bases and J 8 bases, with 13 bases left between them. The length of the CDR3 is 14 residues. CDR3 sequence: CASSLDLGFEGYTF. The CDR3 DNA is TGTGCCAGCAGCTTAGATCTCGGGTTCGAAGGCTACACCTTC. Together with reference TRBV11-2 and TRBJ1-2, the CDR3 gives the full variable domain: EAGVAQSPRYKIIEKRQSVAFWCNPISGHATLYWYQQILGQGPKLLIQFQNNGVVDDSQLPKDRFSAERLKGVDSTLKIQPAKLEDSAVYLCASSLDLGFEGYTFGSGTRLTVV.

The V and J genes are TRBV10-2 and TRBJ2-7; a weak D match, TRBD1 (5 bases). This CDR3 is built from 13 residues. V lost 5 bases and J 1 base, leaving 9 bases between the germline ends. The germline CDR1 and CDR2 sequences are WSHSY and SAAADI. This CDR3 reads CASSPDISYEQYF. DNA of the CDR3: TGCGCCAGCAGTCCGGACATTTCCTACGAGCAGTACTTC.

The genes are TRBV6-1 and TRBJ2-7, with TRBD1 identical over 8 bases. V lost 5 bases and J lost 3; bases outside the gene matches: 3. CDR1 and CDR2 from the germline V gene are MNHNS and SASEGT. The CDR3 loop spans 13 amino acids. The CDR3 loop reads CASSPGTGYEQYF. CDR3 nucleotides: TGTGCCAGCAGTCCCGGGACAGGCTACGAGCAGTACTTC.

This sequence joins TRBV7-6 and TRBJ2-1; 7 nucleotides agree with TRBD2. The junction had 6 bases not matched to a gene; V was cut back by 5 bases and J by 8 bases. The CDR3 covers 13 residues. CDR1 is SGHVS, CDR2 FNYEAQ, per germline. CDR3 sequence reads: CASSDGLGDEQFF. The CDR3 coding sequence is TGTGCCAGCAGCGACGGACTAGGGGATGAGCAGTTCTTC.

The chain couples TRBV6-4 to TRBJ1-2; 9 bases fit TRBD1. V lost 4 bases and J lost 6; bases outside the gene matches: 9. The CDR3 spans 15 residues. The V gene's germline CDR1 is MRHNA and CDR2 SNTAGT. The chain's CDR3 is CASSGRQGERHGYTF. The CDR3 region has the DNA TGTGCCAGCAGTGGGAGACAGGGGGAGAGACATGGCTACACCTTC.

The rearrangement uses TRBV6-5 and TRBJ1-6, with 9 bases that match TRBD1. The V segment lost 5 bases and the J segment 7 bases; nucleotides outside the gene matches: 6. CDR1 is MNHEY and CDR2 is SVGAGI in the germline V gene. CDR3 length equals 15 residues. CDR3 protein: CASSGGTGRNSPLHF. CDR3 nucleotides: TGTGCCAGCAGTGGGGGGACAGGGCGGAATTCACCCCTCCACTTT.

The chain combines TRBV20-1 with TRBJ1-5, with D perhaps matching TRBD1 (6 bases). Trimming shortened V by 3 bases and J by 9 bases, and 9 bases separated the two germline ends. CDR3 size: 11 residues. CDR1 and CDR2 from the germline V gene are DFQATT and SNEGSKA (reference sequence). DNA for the CDR3: TGCAGTGCTAGTCAGGGGAGGCCCCAGCATTTT. Translating it yields CSASQGRPQHF.

The chain combines TRBV7-2 with TRBJ2-7; 7 bases are shared with TRBD1. The trim removed 1 base at V and 2 bases at J, leaving 5 bases unmatched. The CDR3 is 15 residues long. The germline V gene has CDR1 SGHTA and CDR2 FQGNSA. The CDR3 loop reads CASSLDPGQAYEQYF. Written as DNA, the CDR3 is TGTGCCAGCAGCTTAGATCCAGGACAGGCCTACGAGCAGTACTTC.

This clone was picked up one time. The gene calls are TRBV15 and TRBJ1-1; no clear D. V lost 0 bases, J lost 1 base, and 6 bases lay in between. Germline V lookup: CDR1 LNHNV, CDR2 YYDKDF (reference sequence). The CDR3 length is 14 residues. The CDR3 here is CATSRDSRNTEAFF. The DNA of the CDR3 is TGTGCCACCAGCAGAGATTCCAGGAACACTGAAGCTTTCTTT. The full variable domain, with the rest looked up from reference TRBV15 and TRBJ1-1, is DAMVIQNPRYQVTQFGKPVTLSCSQTLNHNVMYWYQQKSSQAPKLLFHYYDKDFNNEADTPDNFQSRRPNTSFCFLDIRSPGLGDTAMYLCATSRDSRNTEAFFGQGTRLTVV.